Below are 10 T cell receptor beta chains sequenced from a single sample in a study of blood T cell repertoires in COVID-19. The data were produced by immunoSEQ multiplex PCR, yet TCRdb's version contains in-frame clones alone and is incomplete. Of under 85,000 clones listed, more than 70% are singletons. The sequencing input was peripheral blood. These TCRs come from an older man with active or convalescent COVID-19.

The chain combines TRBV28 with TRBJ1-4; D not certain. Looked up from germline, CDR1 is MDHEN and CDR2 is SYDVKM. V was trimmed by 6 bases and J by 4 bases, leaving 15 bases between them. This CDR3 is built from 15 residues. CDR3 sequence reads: CASRRDHEVNEKLFF. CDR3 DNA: TGTGCCAGCAGGAGGGATCATGAGGTTAATGAAAAACTGTTTTTT.

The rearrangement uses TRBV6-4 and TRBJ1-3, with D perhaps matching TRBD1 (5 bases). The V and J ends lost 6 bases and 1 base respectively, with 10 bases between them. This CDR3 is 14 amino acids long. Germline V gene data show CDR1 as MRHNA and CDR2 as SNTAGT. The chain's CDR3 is CASSPDRSGNTIYF. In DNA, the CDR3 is TGTGCCAGCAGCCCTGACAGATCTGGAAACACCATATATTTT.

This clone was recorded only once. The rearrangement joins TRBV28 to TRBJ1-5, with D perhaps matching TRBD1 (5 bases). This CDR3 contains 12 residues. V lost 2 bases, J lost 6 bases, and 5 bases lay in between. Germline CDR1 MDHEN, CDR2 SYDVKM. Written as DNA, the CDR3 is TGTGCCAGCAGTTTACAGGGTCAGCCCCAGCATTTT. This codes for CASSLQGQPQHF. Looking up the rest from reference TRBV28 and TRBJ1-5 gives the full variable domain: DVKVTQSSRYLVKRTGEKVFLECVQDMDHENMFWYRQDPGLGLRLIYFSYDVKMKEKGDIPEGYSVSREKKERFSLILESASTNQTSMYLCASSLQGQPQHFGDGTRLSIL.

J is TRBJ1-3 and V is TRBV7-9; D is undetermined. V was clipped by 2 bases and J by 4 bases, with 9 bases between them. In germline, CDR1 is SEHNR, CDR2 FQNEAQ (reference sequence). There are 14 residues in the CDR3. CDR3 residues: CASSLIFQGNTIYF. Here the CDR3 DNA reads TGTGCCAGCAGCTTAATCTTTCAGGGAAACACCATATATTTT.

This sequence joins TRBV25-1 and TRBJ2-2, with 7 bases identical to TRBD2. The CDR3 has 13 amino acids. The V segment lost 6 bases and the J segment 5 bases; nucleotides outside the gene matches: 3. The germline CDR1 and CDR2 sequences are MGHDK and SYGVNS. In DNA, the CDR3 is TGTGCCAGCAGGCTAGCGGTAACCGGGGAGCTGTTTTTT. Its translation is CASRLAVTGELFF. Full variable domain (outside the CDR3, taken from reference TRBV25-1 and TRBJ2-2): EADIYQTPRYLVIGTGKKITLECSQTMGHDKMYWYQQDPGMELHLIHYSYGVNSTEKGDLSSESTVSRIRTEHFPLTLESARPSHTSQYLCASRLAVTGELFFGEGSRLTVL.

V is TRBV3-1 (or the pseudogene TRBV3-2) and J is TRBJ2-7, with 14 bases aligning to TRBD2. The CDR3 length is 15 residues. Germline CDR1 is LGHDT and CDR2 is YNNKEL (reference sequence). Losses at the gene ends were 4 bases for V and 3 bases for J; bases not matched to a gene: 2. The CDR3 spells CASSPGLAGGYEQYF. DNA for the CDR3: TGTGCCAGCAGCCCTGGACTAGCGGGGGGCTACGAGCAGTACTTC.

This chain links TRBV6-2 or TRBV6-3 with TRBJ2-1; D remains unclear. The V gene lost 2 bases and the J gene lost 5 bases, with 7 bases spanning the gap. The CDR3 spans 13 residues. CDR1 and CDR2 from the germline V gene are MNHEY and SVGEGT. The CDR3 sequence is CASSYEIHNEQFF. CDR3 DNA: TGTGCCAGCAGTTACGAGATTCACAATGAGCAGTTCTTC.

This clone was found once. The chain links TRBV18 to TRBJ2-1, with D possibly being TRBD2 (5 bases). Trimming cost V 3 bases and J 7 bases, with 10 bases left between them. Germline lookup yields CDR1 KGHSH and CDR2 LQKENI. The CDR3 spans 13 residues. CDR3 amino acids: CASSPRPGNEQFF. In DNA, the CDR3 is TGTGCCAGCTCACCTAGACCGGGGAATGAGCAGTTCTTC.

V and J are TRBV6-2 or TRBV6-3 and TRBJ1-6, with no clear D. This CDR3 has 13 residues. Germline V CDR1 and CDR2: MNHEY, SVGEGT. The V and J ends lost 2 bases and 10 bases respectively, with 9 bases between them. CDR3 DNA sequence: TGTGCCAGCAGTTACGCCGTCGAGTCACCCCTCCACTTT. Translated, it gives CASSYAVESPLHF.

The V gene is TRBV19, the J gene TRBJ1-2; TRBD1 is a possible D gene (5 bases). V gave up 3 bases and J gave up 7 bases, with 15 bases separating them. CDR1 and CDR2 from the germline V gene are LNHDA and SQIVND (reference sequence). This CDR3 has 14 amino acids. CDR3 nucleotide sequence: TGTGCCAGTAGTATCGGCGGGGGAATCGGTGGCTACACCTTC. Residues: CASSIGGGIGGYTF.